This TCR beta chain came from a study of breast tumors, draining lymph nodes, adjacent tissues. One entry per CDR3 protein, called by TCRdb with MiXCR from the multiplex PCR reads. The sample lists 200,000 or so distinct CDR3 sequences; approximately 31% were seen once. This CDR3 has 18 amino acids. Germline V gives CDR1 LNHDA, CDR2 SQIVND (reference sequence). Breast cancer patients provided tissue from their axillary draining lymph nodes. A word on this clonotype: What it recognizes is unknown. A much larger clone differs by one base, so this may be a read error.

Findings and limits, study-wide: Tumor and nontumor repertoires were significantly more similar in luminal-like than in basal-like breast cancer.

The chain has TRBV19 and TRBJ2-5, with 8 nucleotides matching TRBD2. The receptor comes from a female donor with breast cancer. Some clones in this sample may be carry-over from other donors' samples. Sequencing input: axillary lymph node tissue. In nucleotides, the CDR3 is TGTGCCAGTAGTATAGCCGGGGCTAGCGATCGGGGGGGTGATGAGCCGTTCTTC. Protein product: CASSIAGASDRGGDEPFF.